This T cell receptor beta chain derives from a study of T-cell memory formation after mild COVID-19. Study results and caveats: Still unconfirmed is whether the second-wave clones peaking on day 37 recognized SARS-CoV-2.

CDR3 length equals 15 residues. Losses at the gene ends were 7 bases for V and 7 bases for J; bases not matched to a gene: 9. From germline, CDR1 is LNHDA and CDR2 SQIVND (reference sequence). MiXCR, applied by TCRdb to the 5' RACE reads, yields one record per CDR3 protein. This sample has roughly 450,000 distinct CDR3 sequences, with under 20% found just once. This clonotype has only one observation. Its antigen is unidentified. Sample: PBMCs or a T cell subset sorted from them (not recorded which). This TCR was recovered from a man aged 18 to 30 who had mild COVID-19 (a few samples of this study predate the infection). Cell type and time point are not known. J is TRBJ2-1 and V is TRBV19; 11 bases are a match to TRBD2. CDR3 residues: CASTLSGGGRNEQFF. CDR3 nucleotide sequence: TGTGCCAGTACCCTTAGCGGGGGGGGTCGGAATGAGCAGTTCTTC.